Each of the 30 T cell receptor beta chains below was sequenced from the same sample in a study of cytomegalovirus exposure and HLA in healthy donors. Both 60 Vbeta primers and 13 Jbeta primers went into the PCR. The assay was immunoSEQ multiplex PCR, and TCRdb's table has in-frame clones only and misses some. This sample has approximately 180,000 clones; about 75% occur once, and the top ten carry 6% to 7%. The sequenced sample was PBMCs. Receptors originate from a man aged 35 to 55 in good health and CMV-seropositive.

The chain recombines TRBV2 with TRBJ2-3, with 7 bases matching TRBD1. The CDR3 has 17 amino acids. V shed 4 bases, J shed 2 bases, and the junction held 12 bases outside the gene matches. Germline loops: CDR1 SNHLY, CDR2 FYNNEI. The CDR3 loop is CASSARQGAYPTDTQYF. CDR3 DNA: TGTGCCAGCAGTGCCCGACAGGGAGCCTACCCCACAGATACGCAGTATTTT.

This rearrangement joins TRBV14 to TRBJ2-3; 9 bases match TRBD1. The V and J ends lost 4 bases and 1 base, in that order; junction bases with no gene match: 15. CDR1 is SGHDN and CDR2 is FVKESK in the germline V gene. The CDR3 has 19 residues. The CDR3 nucleotides read TGTGCCAGCAGCCCACGCACCGGGACAGGGACCACGCGCACAGATACGCAGTATTTT. Residues: CASSPRTGTGTTRTDTQYF.

The V gene is TRBV7-2, the J gene TRBJ2-7, with 12 bases identical to TRBD2. The junction had 11 bases not matched to a gene; V was cut back by 5 bases and J by 3 bases. The germline gives CDR1 SGHTA, CDR2 FQGNSA. This CDR3 contains 17 residues. The CDR3 nucleotides read TGTGCCAGCAGCCCCTCTAGCGGGAGGGCCGGGGGCTACGAGCAGTACTTC. It codes for CASSPSSGRAGGYEQYF. Supplemented by reference TRBV7-2 and TRBJ2-7, the full variable domain reads GAGVSQSPSNKVTEKGKDVELRCDPISGHTALYWYRQSLGQGLEFLIYFQGNSAPDKSGLPSDRFSAERTGGSVSTLTIQRTQQEDSAVYLCASSPSSGRAGGYEQYFGPGTRLTVT.

The chain recombines TRBV9 with TRBJ2-1; 7 nucleotides match TRBD2. The germline gives CDR1 SGDLS, CDR2 YYNGEE. With 6 bases clipped from V and 7 bases from J, the junction kept 16 bases outside the gene matches. CDR3 size: 16 residues. The CDR3: CASTLGSGIEGNEQFF. The CDR3 DNA reads as TGTGCCAGCACCCTCGGGAGCGGGATTGAGGGGAATGAGCAGTTCTTC. Together with reference TRBV9 and TRBJ2-1, the CDR3 gives the full variable domain: DSGVTQTPKHLITATGQRVTLRCSPRSGDLSVYWYQQSLDQGLQFLIQYYNGEERAKGNILERFSAQQFPDLHSELNLSSLELGDSALYFCASTLGSGIEGNEQFFGPGTRLTVL.

The V call is TRBV6-5, the J call TRBJ1-4; TRBD1 might be the D (5 bases). CDR1 and CDR2 (germline): MNHEY, SVGAGI. The CDR3 spans 15 residues. V lost 6 bases and J lost 4, with 15 bases in between. The CDR3 loop reads CASRLDRASNEKLFF. CDR3 DNA sequence: TGTGCCAGCAGACTCGACAGAGCAAGTAATGAAAAACTGTTTTTT.

The V gene is TRBV20-1, the J gene TRBJ2-1; no reliable D call. V was pared by 6 bases and J by 7 bases, with 10 bases between. This CDR3 comprises 11 residues. Germline assignment: CDR1 DFQATT and CDR2 SNEGSKA (reference sequence). The CDR3 DNA follows: TGCAGTGCCGTAGCCCGGAATGAGCAGTTCTTC. Its translation: CSAVARNEQFF.

In its sample, this clone was seen once. This chain connects TRBV28 to TRBJ1-2; 9 nucleotides align to TRBD1. The V gene end was trimmed by 8 bases and the J gene end by 1 base; junction bases not matched to a gene: 5. CDR3 length: 14 amino acids. CDR1 and CDR2 from the germline V gene are MDHEN and SYDVKM. The CDR3: CASVHRGLNYGYTF. CDR3 DNA sequence: TGTGCCAGCGTTCACAGGGGGCTTAACTATGGCTACACCTTC.

V gene TRBV19 combines with J gene TRBJ1-1; 7 nucleotides agree with TRBD1. Germline CDR1 reads LNHDA; CDR2 reads SQIVND (reference sequence). This CDR3 is 14 amino acids long. J lost 3 bases, V lost 4 bases, and 5 bases had no gene match. The CDR3, as DNA: TGTGCCAGTAGTAAGAGGGGGCGGGACACTGAAGCTTTCTTT. As protein: CASSKRGRDTEAFF. Drawing the rest from reference TRBV19 and TRBJ1-1, the complete variable domain is DGGITQSPKYLFRKEGQNVTLSCEQNLNHDAMYWYRQDPGQGLRLIYYSQIVNDFQKGDIAEGYSVSREKKESFPLTVTSAQKNPTAFYLCASSKRGRDTEAFFGQGTRLTVV.

This clone has just one count. The rearrangement joins TRBV5-4 to TRBJ2-7; D remains unclear. Germline values: CDR1 SGHNT, CDR2 YYREEE (reference sequence). The V and J ends lost 2 bases and 7 bases respectively, with 13 bases between them. CDR3 size: 13 residues. DNA for the CDR3: TGTGCCAGCAGCTTCCGCACCTCCGGGGAGCAGTACTTC. This translates into CASSFRTSGEQYF.

This clone was counted between two and nine times. The chain has TRBV7-2 and TRBJ2-5, with TRBD2 matching over 11 bases. Trimming cost V 5 bases and J 2 bases; bases outside gene matches: 4. The CDR3 has 15 residues. CDR1 is SGHTA and CDR2 is FQGNSA in the germline V gene. The DNA for the CDR3 is TGTGCCAGCAGCAGGACTAGCGGGTTACAAGAGACCCAGTACTTC. It encodes CASSRTSGLQETQYF.

The V and J genes are TRBV7-2 and TRBJ2-7; a possible D gene is TRBD2 (6 bases). Germline-derived CDR1 and CDR2 are SGHTA and FQGNSA. This CDR3 contains 13 residues. Trimming took off 5 bases at V and 4 bases at J, with 12 bases between the two ends. The CDR3 loop is CASSQGLEYEQYF. Here the CDR3 DNA reads TGTGCCAGCAGCCAGGGACTGGAGTACGAGCAGTACTTC.

The V call is TRBV5-1, the J call TRBJ2-7; possible D gene TRBD1, 6 bases. From germline, CDR1 is SGHRS and CDR2 YFSETQ. The CDR3 covers 14 residues. Trimming pared 0 bases from V and 5 bases from J, leaving 12 bases between. CDR3 sequence: CASSLAPGDDEQYF. CDR3 DNA: TGCGCCAGCAGCTTGGCGCCAGGGGACGACGAGCAGTACTTC.

The rearrangement joins TRBV11-3 to TRBJ2-1, with 7 bases aligning to TRBD2. Germline trimming cut 7 bases from V and 7 bases from J; bases unmatched to any gene: 16. Germline V gene data show CDR1 as SGHNT and CDR2 as YENEEA. The CDR3 has 16 amino acids. The CDR3 sequence is CASTPRGGSYANEQFF. DNA for the CDR3: TGTGCCAGCACCCCAAGAGGCGGGAGCTACGCAAATGAGCAGTTCTTC.

This chain links TRBV5-8 with TRBJ1-4, with no clear D. V was cut by 4 bases and J by 5 bases, with 21 bases left in between. The CDR3 covers 17 residues. Per the germline V gene, CDR1 is SGHTS and CDR2 is YDEGEE. CDR3 DNA: TGTGCCAGCAGCGTCCCCCGGCGGAGGCAGCCGAATGAAAAACTGTTTTTT. Translation gives CASSVPRRRQPNEKLFF.

The rearrangement joins TRBV7-9 to TRBJ2-1; 8 bases align to TRBD1. The CDR3 spans 16 residues. Losses at the gene ends were 2 bases for V and 3 bases for J; bases not matched to a gene: 6. CDR1 SEHNR and CDR2 FQNEAQ come from the germline V gene (reference sequence). The CDR3 nucleotides read TGTGCCAGCAGCTTACGCTATACAGGGGGCTACAATGAGCAGTTCTTC. It is translated as CASSLRYTGGYNEQFF. Complete variable domain (other parts from reference TRBV7-9 and TRBJ2-1): DTGVSQNPRHKITKRGQNVTFRCDPISEHNRLYWYRQTLGQGPEFLTYFQNEAQLEKSRLLSDRFSAERPKGSFSTLEIQRTEQGDSAMYLCASSLRYTGGYNEQFFGPGTRLTVL.

The V call is TRBV11-3, the J call TRBJ2-1, with 13 bases matching TRBD2. The CDR3 sequence is 16 residues long. Germline V gene lookup returns CDR1 SGHNT and CDR2 YENEEA. V was pared by 5 bases and J by 7 bases, with 8 bases of the junction left unmatched. The CDR3 bases are TGTGCCAGCAGCCCTGCCGGACTAGCGGGAGTGAATGAGCAGTTCTTC. Its translation: CASSPAGLAGVNEQFF.

Here the CDR3 reads CASTRLEVRGGYTF. DNA for the CDR3: TGTGCCAGCACCCGATTGGAGGTCCGGGGTGGCTACACCTTC. V usage is TRBV28 and J usage is TRBJ1-2; D not certain. This CDR3 region has 14 residues. Germline V gene lookup returns CDR1 MDHEN and CDR2 SYDVKM. Trimming pared 7 bases from V and 7 bases from J, leaving 19 bases between.

The J gene is TRBJ2-1, the V gene TRBV5-1, with TRBD2 matching 11 bases. Germline CDR1 SGHRS, CDR2 YFSETQ. V lost 3 bases and J lost 1; bases outside the gene matches: 3. The CDR3 covers 16 residues. The CDR3 DNA follows: TGCGCCAGCAGCTCCACTAGCGGGAGATCCTACAATGAGCAGTTCTTC. This sequence encodes CASSSTSGRSYNEQFF.

The DNA of the CDR3 is TGTGCCAGCAGCTCCCTTGAGGGAGCAAGCTCCTACGAGCAGTACTTC. It specifies CASSSLEGASSYEQYF. The chain has TRBV11-3 and TRBJ2-7, with a tentative D call TRBD2 (5 bases). V lost 4 bases, J lost 0 bases, and 16 bases lay in between. This CDR3 spans 16 amino acids. CDR1 and CDR2 (germline): SGHNT, YENEEA.

The chain employs TRBV7-9 and TRBJ2-1; the D is unclear. Trimming took 4 bases from V and 4 from J, leaving 8 bases between them. Per the germline V gene, CDR1 is SEHNR and CDR2 is FQNEAQ (reference sequence). This CDR3 comprises 13 residues. The CDR3 region is CASSSTPYNEQFF. In DNA form, the CDR3 reads TGTGCCAGCAGCTCTACCCCGTACAATGAGCAGTTCTTC.

This clone occurred once. This chain connects TRBV19 to TRBJ1-3, with D perhaps matching TRBD1 (5 bases). CDR1 and CDR2 from the germline V gene are LNHDA and SQIVND (reference sequence). This CDR3 comprises 15 residues. Trimming stripped 4 bases from V and 0 bases from J, with 10 bases between. DNA of the CDR3: TGTGCCAGTAGTACCCGGGGGGACTCTGGAAACACCATATATTTT. Protein sequence: CASSTRGDSGNTIYF.

The chain recombines TRBV4-2 with TRBJ2-5; 9 bases map to TRBD1. Germline CDR1 LGHNA, CDR2 YNFKEQ. The trim removed 2 bases at V and 5 bases at J, leaving 6 bases unmatched. The CDR3 spans 15 residues. Here the CDR3 reads CASSQRDRERETQYF. The CDR3 nucleotides read TGTGCCAGCAGCCAACGGGACAGGGAGAGGGAGACCCAGTACTTC.

This clone was observed a single time. This chain connects TRBV5-1 to TRBJ2-7; maybe TRBD1 (6 bases). The germline CDR1 and CDR2 sequences are SGHRS and YFSETQ. The V end lost 4 bases, the J end lost 3 bases, and 11 bases lay between the germline ends. This CDR3 is 13 amino acids long. As DNA, the CDR3 is TGCGCCAGCAGCCCCCGGGACATCTACGAGCAGTACTTC. Translated: CASSPRDIYEQYF.

About this clone itself: Distinct nucleotide sequences in the sample also encode this CDR3. The chain combines TRBV5-1 with TRBJ2-7; TRBD1 matches 8 bases. Trimming at V came to 1 base and at J to 4 bases, leaving 4 bases not matched to a gene. The germline V gene has CDR1 SGHRS and CDR2 YFSETQ. This CDR3 comprises 14 residues. This CDR3 is CASSLQGASYEQYF. In DNA, the CDR3 is TGCGCCAGCAGCTTGCAGGGGGCGTCATACGAGCAGTACTTC.

The chain has TRBV5-1 and TRBJ2-1; perhaps TRBD1 as D (6 bases). The CDR3 is 18 amino acids. V was cut by 0 bases and J by 2 bases, with 18 bases left in between. Germline V gives CDR1 SGHRS, CDR2 YFSETQ. The CDR3 DNA sequence: TGCGCCAGCAGCTTGGCCCTAAGGACAGCGTCTCCCTACAATGAGCAGTTCTTC. Amino acids: CASSLALRTASPYNEQFF.

The rearrangement joins TRBV25-1 to TRBJ2-5; D is undetermined. CDR3 length: 14 amino acids. Germline assignment: CDR1 MGHDK and CDR2 SYGVNS. Trimming took 5 bases from V and 1 from J, leaving 11 bases between them. As DNA, the CDR3 is TGTGCCAGCAGTACCAGCGTTGCCCAAGAGACCCAGTACTTC. It translates to CASSTSVAQETQYF.

This rearrangement joins TRBV12-5 to TRBJ2-7; 12 nucleotides match TRBD2. This CDR3 comprises 17 residues. Germline loops: CDR1 LGHNT, CDR2 FRNRAP. With 2 bases clipped from V and 9 bases from J, the junction kept 14 bases outside the gene matches. The CDR3 is CASGLPTRLAGAPGQYF. In DNA, the CDR3 is TGTGCTAGTGGTTTGCCGACCCGACTAGCGGGAGCCCCCGGGCAGTACTTC.

The DNA of the CDR3 is TGCGCCAGCAGCCCCCGACAGTCACAAGAGACCCAGTACTTC. Translating gives CASSPRQSQETQYF. This chain links TRBV5-1 with TRBJ2-5; weak D call: TRBD1 (5 bases). Looked up from germline, CDR1 is SGHRS and CDR2 is YFSETQ. The CDR3 is made up of 14 amino acids. Trimming removed 4 bases from V and 2 bases from J, with 12 bases in between.

This chain links TRBV5-1 with TRBJ2-5, with TRBD2 matching 9 bases. This CDR3 has 13 amino acids. J lost 5 bases, V lost 5 bases, and 4 bases had no gene match. CDR1 is SGHRS, CDR2 YFSETQ, per germline. The CDR3 reads CASRSSGIETQYF. The CDR3 coding sequence is TGCGCCAGCAGGTCTAGCGGGATTGAGACCCAGTACTTC.

The rearrangement joins TRBV5-1 to TRBJ2-1; D might be TRBD2 (6 bases). Germline V gene lookup returns CDR1 SGHRS and CDR2 YFSETQ. The CDR3 is 14 amino acids. Trimming cost V 4 bases and J 8 bases, with 16 bases left between them. Here the CDR3 reads CASSVVLGGDEQFF. CDR3 nucleotides: TGCGCCAGCAGCGTGGTCCTGGGCGGGGATGAGCAGTTCTTC.